This TCR beta chain was profiled in a study of identical twins. The study's findings and limits: Researchers reported weaker excess twin sharing in beta out-of-frame sequences. Twin-shared out-of-frame alpha sequences showed excess low generation probability.

Each CDR3 protein gets one entry after TCRdb re-called the 5' RACE reads with MiXCR. This sample carries some 690,000 distinct CDR3 sequences, 20% to 25% of them seen once, and the ten largest clones take 4.3%. A few counts support this clonotype. No antigen is known for it. The length of the CDR3 is 13 residues. With 6 bases removed from V and 8 bases from J, the gap between germline ends came to 14 bases. Germline CDR1 and CDR2: MNHEY and SVGEGT. This sample also appeared in a second study, on T cells expressing NK-cell markers. Per that paper: The authors derived TCR beta repertoires from sorted CD3+CD56+NKG2C+, CD3+CD56+NKG2C- and CD3+CD56-NKG2C+ T cells. Evidence did not settle whether expanded NKG2C+ T cell clones targeted HCMV.

Input material: PBMCs. The V call is TRBV6-2 or TRBV6-3, the J call TRBJ2-1; no definite D call. This TCR was recovered from a young woman in good health. The CDR3 protein is CASSPPAGDEQFF. DNA of the CDR3: TGTGCCAGCAGCCCCCCAGCAGGAGATGAGCAGTTCTTC.